One and the same sample provided the 21 T cell receptor beta chains below, sequenced in a study of CD4 and CD8 cells across lung adenocarcinoma regions. A single record per CDR3 protein comes from TCRdb applying MiXCR to the PCR reads. Of fewer than 20,000 distinct CDR3 sequences listed, approximately 47% are singletons. The sequenced sample consisted of CD8+ T cells from the center of a lung tumor. These receptors were collected from a female donor with lung adenocarcinoma. The CD4 and CD8 labels of this study may be unreliable.

This clonotype appeared a few times. The chain links TRBV7-3 to TRBJ2-1; weak D call: TRBD2 (6 bases). The end of the DNA fits TRBJ2-7 better, so the J call may be wrong. This CDR3 comprises 14 residues. CDR1 SGHTA and CDR2 FQGTGA come from the germline V gene. CDR3 DNA: TGTGCCAGCAGCCCCTCCAGCGGGTCCTACGAGCAGTACTTC. Translated, it gives CASSPSSGSYEQYF.

The sample holds many counts of this clonotype. The chain is built from TRBV6-5 and TRBJ2-5; no clear D gene. Between the trimmed V and J ends, which lost 0 bases and 2 bases, there was a span of 7 bases. This CDR3 is built from 14 residues. Germline loops: CDR1 MNHEY, CDR2 SVGAGI. CDR3 sequence reads: CASSYSVGQETQYF. The DNA for the CDR3 is TGTGCCAGCAGTTACTCCGTGGGACAAGAGACCCAGTACTTC.

With respect to this clonotype: A junction end diverges from the germline sequence, so it may reflect a read error. The chain uses TRBV10-3 and TRBJ2-4; D may match TRBD1 or TRBD2 (5 bases each). The CDR3 covers 14 residues. Germline V CDR1 and CDR2: ENHRY, SYGVKD. The CDR3 DNA sequence: TGTGGCATCACGGGGCGGGCCACCAAAGACACGCAGTATTTC. Amino acid sequence: CGITGRATKDTQYF.

This chain links TRBV7-2 with TRBJ2-7; 7 bases align to TRBD2. Gene TRBJ2-1 matches the end of the DNA better, so the J call may be wrong. Germline CDR1 and CDR2: SGHTA and FQGNSA. The CDR3 has 14 residues. The CDR3 coding sequence is TGTGCCAGCAGCTTAGATCCTAGCGGCTACGAGCAGTTCTTC. It specifies CASSLDPSGYEQFF.

This clonotype was seen a few times. The rearrangement uses TRBV6-1 and TRBJ2-3; maybe TRBD1 (5 bases). CDR1 and CDR2 (germline): MNHNS, SASEGT. With 5 bases removed from V and 2 bases from J, the gap between germline ends came to 14 bases. The CDR3 is made up of 15 amino acids. CDR3 in DNA: TGTGCCAGCAGTAGGGGAATCGAGGACACAGATACGCAGTATTTT. This sequence encodes CASSRGIEDTDTQYF.

The genes are TRBV6-1 and TRBJ2-3; D remains ambiguous. Germline-derived CDR1 and CDR2 are MNHNS and SASEGT. V was shortened by 7 bases and J by 1 base, with 9 bases between the two germline ends. This CDR3 is built from 13 residues. CDR3 loop: CASKARGTDTQYF. Written as DNA, the CDR3 is TGTGCCAGCAAGGCAAGGGGCACAGATACGCAGTATTTT.

The CDR3 coding sequence is TGCGCCAGCAGCTCCGGGACAGGGGGGGCTGAAGCTTTCTTT. It specifies CASSSGTGGAEAFF. This chain joins TRBV5-1 and TRBJ1-1, with 11 bases identical to TRBD1. The CDR3 spans 14 residues. Germline CDR1 and CDR2: SGHRS and YFSETQ. V shed 3 bases, J shed 6 bases, and the junction held 4 bases outside the gene matches.

The gene calls are TRBV10-1 and TRBJ2-5; D gene uncertain. With the DNA end fitting TRBJ2-7 better, the J assignment may be wrong. There are 15 residues in the CDR3. Germline lookup yields CDR1 WNHNN and CDR2 SYGVQD (reference sequence). CDR3 loop: CASSESIPGFHEQYF. CDR3 bases: TGCGCCAGCAGTGAGTCAATCCCCGGGTTCCACGAGCAGTACTTC.

This rearrangement joins TRBV4-1 to TRBJ1-1; maybe TRBD1 (5 bases). Germline V lookup: CDR1 MGHRA, CDR2 YSYEKL. Between the trimmed V and J ends, which lost 1 base and 0 bases, there was a span of 12 bases. This CDR3 spans 16 amino acids. CDR3 DNA: TGCGCCAGCAGCCAAGGGGAGAGGGGACTGAACACTGAAGCTTTCTTT. Translating gives CASSQGERGLNTEAFF.

The chain joins TRBV9 to TRBJ2-1, with TRBD2 matching 8 bases. V gave up 0 bases and J gave up 10 bases; unmatched junction bases: 6. Germline V lookup: CDR1 SGDLS, CDR2 YYNGEE. The CDR3 sequence is 14 residues long. The CDR3 sequence is CASSVETSGREQFF. For the CDR3, the DNA is TGTGCCAGCAGCGTAGAAACTAGCGGCCGAGAGCAGTTCTTC.

The genes are TRBV27 and TRBJ2-4; D is perhaps TRBD1 (6 bases). Germline-derived CDR1 and CDR2 are MNHEY and SMNVEV (reference sequence). Trimming took 6 bases from V and 0 from J, leaving 18 bases between them. The CDR3 loop spans 17 amino acids. The CDR3 region has the DNA TGTGCCAGCAGCCGCGTTTGGGGGCTGGCAGCCAAAAACATTCAGTACTTC. Its protein is CASSRVWGLAAKNIQYF.

V gene TRBV7-2 combines with J gene TRBJ2-5, with TRBD1 matching over 7 bases. Losses at the gene ends were 5 bases for V and 0 bases for J; bases not matched to a gene: 12. The CDR3 is made up of 17 amino acids. In germline, CDR1 is SGHTA, CDR2 FQGNSA. CDR3 in DNA: TGTGCCAGCAGCGTGGGGCTAGGGGGCCGGGACCAAGAGACCCAGTACTTC. Translated: CASSVGLGGRDQETQYF.

The count of this clonotype is one. DNA for the CDR3: TGTGCCAGCAGTCCCCCCACAACGGGTCAAGAGACCCAGTACTTC. Translation: CASSPPTTGQETQYF. The rearrangement uses TRBV12-3 or TRBV12-4 and TRBJ2-1; D not resolved. The end of the DNA fits TRBJ2-5 better, so the J call may be wrong. CDR3 length: 15 amino acids.

The sample holds one count of this clonotype. One end of the junction varies from germline; a read error may be responsible. J is TRBJ2-5 and V is TRBV6-5; D is perhaps TRBD1 or TRBD2 (6 bases each). CDR1 and CDR2 (germline): MNHEY, SVGAGI. The CDR3 has 15 residues. The CDR3 here is CAGGFGGGDQDTQYF. The CDR3 bases are TGTGCCGGCGGTTTCGGGGGCGGTGACCAAGATACCCAGTACTTC.

The gene calls are TRBV6-1 and TRBJ2-3; 11 bases agree with TRBD2. The CDR3 length is 15 residues. Germline assignment: CDR1 MNHNS and CDR2 SASEGT. V was clipped by 9 bases and J by 2 bases; unmatched bases: 7. The DNA of the CDR3 is TGTGCCAGGGGGCTAGCGGGGGGCCACACAGATACGCAGTATTTT. Translated: CARGLAGGHTDTQYF.

This chain uses TRBV10-1 with TRBJ2-1; 8 nucleotides match TRBD2. Germline assignment: CDR1 WNHNN and CDR2 SYGVQD (reference sequence). The CDR3 loop spans 14 amino acids. The V segment lost 0 bases and the J segment 9 bases; nucleotides outside the gene matches: 4. The CDR3 DNA follows: TGCGCCAGCAGTGAGTCGAGCGGGAGCGCTGAGCAGTTCTTC. It translates to CASSESSGSAEQFF.

In DNA form, the CDR3 reads TGCGCCAGCAGTGAAGCGGGAAACCAAGAGACCCAGTACTTC. Translating it yields CASSEAGNQETQYF. The chain couples TRBV10-1 to TRBJ2-5; the match to TRBD2 covers 7 bases. CDR3 length equals 14 residues. J lost 0 bases, V lost 3 bases, and 1 base had no gene match. Germline values: CDR1 WNHNN, CDR2 SYGVQD (reference sequence).

The rearrangement joins TRBV10-2 to TRBJ2-5, with unresolved D. Gene TRBJ2-7 matches the end of the DNA better, so the J call may be wrong. The germline V gene has CDR1 WSHSY and CDR2 SAAADI. The CDR3 totals 12 residues. The CDR3 reads CASSEGEYEQYF. The CDR3 DNA sequence: TGCGCCAGCAGTGAGGGGGAATACGAGCAGTACTTC.

This clonotype is deemed large (0.1 to 1%). The chain recombines TRBV6-5 with TRBJ2-1, with TRBD1 identical over 12 bases. Germline CDR1 reads MNHEY; CDR2 reads SVGAGI. The CDR3 length is 17 residues. The ends lost 4 bases at V and 7 bases at J; junction bases unmatched: 11. CDR3 bases: TGTGCCAGCAGTTCACTTTCTGGGGACAGGGGGCGGAATGAGCAGTTCTTC. Translation gives CASSSLSGDRGRNEQFF.

This clonotype is judged large. This rearrangement joins TRBV6-1 to TRBJ2-5; D is unclear. Looked up from germline, CDR1 is MNHNS and CDR2 is SASEGT. V gave up 2 bases and J gave up 4 bases, with 20 bases separating them. The CDR3 has 17 amino acids. CDR3 DNA: TGTGCCAGCAGTGAATACGGGTTGTCCTCGCGTGGAGAGACCCAGTACTTC. Encoded protein: CASSEYGLSSRGETQYF.

The V and J genes are TRBV6-4 and TRBJ2-1; D might be TRBD1 (6 bases). Trimming shortened V by 5 bases and J by 9 bases, and 17 bases separated the two germline ends. Looked up from germline, CDR1 is MRHNA and CDR2 is SNTAGT. The CDR3 has 14 amino acids. The CDR3 DNA follows: TGTGCCAGCAGTCAGGGGCGGATGACCGGTGAGCAGTTCTTC. This encodes CASSQGRMTGEQFF.